This TCR beta chain was recorded in a study of neoadjuvant anti-PD-1 for oral cavity cancer. Specified time point: after neoadjuvant nivolumab, at surgical resection. The trim removed 6 bases at V and 4 bases at J, leaving 8 bases unmatched. Germline CDR1 and CDR2: MNHEY and SMNVEV (reference sequence). The CDR3 runs to 14 residues. Sequenced by immunoSEQ multiplex PCR; TCRdb stores in-frame clones only, minus some. The sample contains 55,000 to 75,000 clones, about nine tenths of which appear only once. The genes are TRBV27 and TRBJ1-1; TRBD1 matches 7 bases. This TCR was sampled from a person aged 40 to 85 with oral cavity squamous cell carcinoma. The source material was PBMCs, sampled after nivolumab (anti-PD-1) treatment. As DNA, the CDR3 is TGTGCCAGCAGGACAGGGATTAAAGGCACTGAAGCTTTCTTT. As protein: CASRTGIKGTEAFF.